The present T cell receptor beta chain was sequenced within a study of blood T cell repertoires in COVID-19. The sample holds a few counts of this clone. V gave up 5 bases and J gave up 7 bases; unmatched junction bases: 7. The CDR3 totals 14 residues. The germline V gene has CDR1 SEHNR and CDR2 FQNEAQ (reference sequence). Profiled with immunoSEQ multiplex PCR; TCRdb holds only in-frame clones, not every one. In the table there are about 320,000 clones, approximately 82% of which are singletons. The sequence was obtained from a woman aged 45-59 years with acute or convalescent COVID-19. Input material: peripheral blood. The V call is TRBV7-9, the J call TRBJ1-5, with 8 bases aligning to TRBD1. CDR3 sequence reads: CASSIGTGFQPQHF. DNA of the CDR3: TGTGCCAGCAGCATCGGGACAGGATTCCAGCCCCAGCATTTT.